These 30 T cell receptor beta chains originate from one sample sequenced in a study of blood T cell repertoires in COVID-19. The table came from immunoSEQ multiplex PCR; TCRdb's copy has only in-frame clones and leaves some out. This table holds about 220,000 clones, around three quarters found once. Sequencing was carried out using peripheral blood. The source of these receptors is a woman between 65 and 79 years old with acute or convalescent COVID-19.

The chain is built from TRBV7-2 and TRBJ2-7; 9 bases are a match to TRBD1. The ends lost 5 bases at V and 3 bases at J; junction bases unmatched: 5. Germline CDR1 is SGHTA and CDR2 is FQGNSA. The CDR3 runs to 14 residues. The DNA of the CDR3 is TGTGCCAGCAGCGGCACGACAGGGGGCTACGAGCAGTACTTC. It is translated as CASSGTTGGYEQYF.

The sample holds a few counts of this clone. The chain carries TRBV5-6 and TRBJ1-6; tentative D call: TRBD1 (5 bases). Germline loops: CDR1 SGHDT, CDR2 YYEEEE. The CDR3 contains 14 residues. V lost 3 bases, J lost 10 bases, and 14 bases lay in between. CDR3 loop: CASSYGRVQSPLHF. The CDR3 nucleotides are TGTGCCAGCAGCTATGGCAGGGTGCAATCACCCCTCCACTTT.

The chain combines TRBV18 with TRBJ2-7, with 10 bases matching TRBD1. This CDR3 comprises 16 residues. Trimming took 1 base from V and 0 from J; bases not matched to a gene: 3. Germline CDR1 KGHSH, CDR2 LQKENI. The CDR3 nucleotides are TGTGCCAGCTCACCACGGACAGGGGGACACTCCTACGAGCAGTACTTC. Protein: CASSPRTGGHSYEQYF.

The chain joins TRBV6-4 to TRBJ2-7; 8 nucleotides match TRBD1. The CDR3 loop spans 12 amino acids. Germline loops: CDR1 MRHNA, CDR2 SNTAGT. The CDR3 DNA reads TGTCGCACACCAGGGGGCCTATACGAGCAGTACTTC. Translated: CRTPGGLYEQYF.

The genes are TRBV5-1 and TRBJ1-4; 7 nucleotides line up with TRBD1. Germline CDR1 is SGHRS and CDR2 is YFSETQ. The length of the CDR3 is 15 residues. V gave up 0 bases and J gave up 7 bases; unmatched junction bases: 6. The CDR3 nucleotides read TGCGCCAGCAGCTTGGGTGGACAGGCCAGTGAAAAACTGTTTTTT. Amino acid sequence: CASSLGGQASEKLFF.

J is TRBJ2-7 and V is TRBV25-1; D gene uncertain. V dropped 1 base and J dropped 6 bases, with 10 bases sitting between them. Germline-derived CDR1 and CDR2 are MGHDK and SYGVNS. The CDR3 contains 13 residues. The CDR3, as DNA: TGTGCCAGCAGTGAATCCCGGGTGGCCGAGCAGTACTTC. Its protein is CASSESRVAEQYF.

The V and J genes are TRBV9 and TRBJ1-2; possible D gene TRBD1, 5 bases. This CDR3 contains 15 residues. Germline CDR1 and CDR2: SGDLS and YYNGEE. V lost 0 bases and J lost 0, with 9 bases in between. CDR3 amino acids: CASSVGQNPNYGYTF. CDR3 in DNA: TGTGCCAGCAGCGTAGGACAGAACCCTAACTATGGCTACACCTTC.

A word on this clone: At one boundary the junction diverges from the germline segment, which might be a read error. The rearrangement uses TRBV3-1 (or the pseudogene TRBV3-2) and TRBJ2-1, with 13 bases lining up with TRBD2. The germline V gene has CDR1 LGHDT and CDR2 YNNKEL (reference sequence). CDR3 length equals 16 residues. CDR3 amino acids: CASSEETSGGMDEQFF. The CDR3 region has the DNA TGTGCCAGCAGCGAAGAGACTAGCGGGGGGATGGATGAGCAGTTCTTC.

This clone appeared a few times. The chain joins TRBV19 to TRBJ2-1; a possible D gene is TRBD1 (5 bases). V was trimmed by 8 bases and J by 5 bases, leaving 10 bases between them. Germline V gene lookup returns CDR1 LNHDA and CDR2 SQIVND (reference sequence). The CDR3 is 12 amino acids. This CDR3 reads CASGLRDNEQFF. CDR3 nucleotide sequence: TGTGCCAGTGGTCTCAGGGACAATGAGCAGTTCTTC. Supplemented by reference TRBV19 and TRBJ2-1, the full variable domain reads DGGITQSPKYLFRKEGQNVTLSCEQNLNHDAMYWYRQDPGQGLRLIYYSQIVNDFQKGDIAEGYSVSREKKESFPLTVTSAQKNPTAFYLCASGLRDNEQFFGPGTRLTVL.

In DNA form, the CDR3 reads TGTGCCACCAACGCAGGGTTTGGAGAGACCCAGTACTTC. It translates to CATNAGFGETQYF. This chain joins TRBV24-1 and TRBJ2-5, with D tentatively TRBD1 (5 bases). With 8 bases removed from V and 4 bases from J, the gap between germline ends came to 13 bases. The CDR3 loop spans 13 amino acids. The germline CDR1 and CDR2 sequences are KGHDR and SFDVKD.

This sequence joins TRBV7-2 and TRBJ2-3, with 7 bases aligning to TRBD2. Losses at the gene ends were 1 base for V and 5 bases for J; bases not matched to a gene: 3. Germline CDR1 is SGHTA and CDR2 is FQGNSA. CDR3 length: 14 residues. For the CDR3, the DNA is TGTGCCAGCAGCTTAGGGGCTAGCGGAGATACGCAGTATTTT. Residues: CASSLGASGDTQYF.

The gene calls are TRBV6-5 and TRBJ1-1; D is undetermined. V dropped 0 bases and J dropped 0 bases, with 8 bases sitting between them. Germline V CDR1 and CDR2: MNHEY, SVGAGI. This CDR3 is 15 amino acids long. For the CDR3, the DNA is TGTGCCAGCAGTTACTCGTGGGCAATGAACACTGAAGCTTTCTTT. This codes for CASSYSWAMNTEAFF.

In this sample, this clone turned up a few times. The genes are TRBV30 and TRBJ1-5; no firm D call. Trimming cost V 2 bases and J 0 bases, with 8 bases left between them. Looked up from germline, CDR1 is GTSNPN and CDR2 is SVGIG (reference sequence). The CDR3 covers 14 residues. The CDR3, as DNA: TGTGCCTGGAGTCGGTCAAATAGCAATCAGCCCCAGCATTTT. It is translated as CAWSRSNSNQPQHF.

The chain recombines TRBV7-2 with TRBJ1-1; the match to TRBD1 covers 10 bases. This CDR3 spans 16 amino acids. V lost 5 bases, J lost 8 bases, and 14 bases stayed unmatched. In germline, CDR1 is SGHTA, CDR2 FQGNSA. The CDR3 nucleotides read TGTGCCAGCAGCCACGTTACCGGGACAGGGGTTGGGGAAGCTTTCTTT. It codes for CASSHVTGTGVGEAFF.

V and J are TRBV7-9 and TRBJ2-1; 10 nucleotides align to TRBD1. The CDR3 is made up of 16 amino acids. Unmatched junction bases numbered 13, after V lost 10 bases and J lost 4 bases. CDR1 is SEHNR and CDR2 is FQNEAQ in the germline V gene (reference sequence). The CDR3 protein is CATSGWGTGVYNEQFF. In DNA form, the CDR3 reads TGTGCCACCTCAGGATGGGGGACAGGGGTTTACAATGAGCAGTTCTTC.

The J gene is TRBJ2-7, the V gene TRBV7-9; D uncertain. V lost 5 bases, J lost 2 bases, and 7 bases lay in between. Per germline, CDR1 SEHNR and CDR2 FQNEAQ (reference sequence). The CDR3 covers 12 residues. CDR3 protein: CASSPTAYEQYF. The CDR3 bases are TGTGCCAGCAGCCCTACCGCCTACGAGCAGTACTTC.

This rearrangement joins TRBV7-2 to TRBJ2-5; possibly TRBD2 for D (5 bases). Per germline, CDR1 SGHTA and CDR2 FQGNSA. This CDR3 contains 12 residues. The germline V and J ends were trimmed by 2 bases and 6 bases, with 7 bases remaining between them. CDR3 sequence: CASSLRGQTQYF. CDR3 sequence (DNA): TGTGCCAGCAGCTTACGAGGGCAGACCCAGTACTTC.

The chain links TRBV6-4 to TRBJ2-2; maybe TRBD1 (6 bases). Trimming pared 6 bases from V and 0 bases from J, leaving 8 bases between. Germline loops: CDR1 MRHNA, CDR2 SNTAGT. The CDR3 consists of 14 residues. The CDR3, as DNA: TGTGCCAGCAGAGGACAGACGAACACCGGGGAGCTGTTTTTT. Translation gives CASRGQTNTGELFF.

The chain links TRBV6-2 or TRBV6-3 to TRBJ2-2, with D perhaps TRBD1 (6 bases). Germline-derived CDR1 and CDR2 are MNHEY and SVGEGT. The CDR3 extends over 15 amino acids. With 4 bases removed from V and 4 bases from J, the gap between germline ends came to 13 bases. In nucleotides, the CDR3 is TGTGCCAGCAGTTGGGGACATCCGAGCACCGGGGAGCTGTTTTTT. Its translation: CASSWGHPSTGELFF.

The rearrangement links TRBV7-8 to TRBJ1-4; the D gene is possibly TRBD1 (6 bases). The CDR3 has 17 residues. V dropped 1 base and J dropped 5 bases, with 17 bases sitting between them. The germline gives CDR1 SGHVS, CDR2 FQNEAQ. Written as DNA, the CDR3 is TGTGCCAGCAGCTTAGTGGGGACAAGGGGCGAGAATGAAAAACTGTTTTTT. This encodes CASSLVGTRGENEKLFF.

The V gene is TRBV30, the J gene TRBJ2-3, with 10 positions matching TRBD2. The CDR3 has 16 amino acids. The germline V gene encodes CDR1 GTSNPN and CDR2 SVGIG (reference sequence). Trimming took 3 bases from V and 4 from J; bases not matched to a gene: 10. CDR3 coding DNA: TGTGCCTGGAGGGCCAGAGTAGCGGGGGGATCAGATACGCAGTATTTT. Its protein is CAWRARVAGGSDTQYF.

This sequence joins TRBV18 and TRBJ1-6; D is unresolved. V lost 3 bases and J 7 bases, leaving 13 bases between the germline ends. CDR1 is KGHSH and CDR2 is LQKENI in the germline V gene. The CDR3 spans 15 residues. CDR3 bases: TGTGCCAGCTCACCTGGGCAGACGGGGAATTCACCCCTCCACTTT. Amino acids: CASSPGQTGNSPLHF.

The chain links TRBV18 to TRBJ2-4, with D tentatively TRBD2 (5 bases). V lost 2 bases and J lost 0, with 14 bases in between. In germline, CDR1 is KGHSH, CDR2 LQKENI. The CDR3 is made up of 17 amino acids. In nucleotides, the CDR3 is TGTGCCAGCTCACCAATGGTTGAGGGTCCAGCCAAAAACATTCAGTACTTC. Translation: CASSPMVEGPAKNIQYF.

The chain is built from TRBV5-1 and TRBJ2-2; 7 bases agree with TRBD1. Germline values: CDR1 SGHRS, CDR2 YFSETQ. V trimming: 4 bases; J trimming: 2 bases; junction bases outside the gene matches: 2. This CDR3 is built from 14 residues. The CDR3, as DNA: TGCGCCAGCAGCGGGACAGTAAACACCGGGGAGCTGTTTTTT. It codes for CASSGTVNTGELFF.

V usage is TRBV24-1 and J usage is TRBJ2-7, with D perhaps TRBD1 (6 bases). Trimming took off 7 bases at V and 12 bases at J, with 21 bases between the two ends. This CDR3 is built from 13 residues. Germline CDR1 KGHDR, CDR2 SFDVKD. CDR3 nucleotide sequence: TGTGCCACCAGCTCCGCTTCAGGGGCTACACTGTACTTC. This translates into CATSSASGATLYF.

The V call is TRBV5-6, the J call TRBJ1-2; D might be TRBD1 (6 bases). V was shortened by 4 bases and J by 5 bases, with 12 bases between the two germline ends. Germline-derived CDR1 and CDR2 are SGHDT and YYEEEE. CDR3 length: 13 residues. The chain's CDR3 is CASSPQGIYGYTF. CDR3 in DNA: TGTGCCAGCAGCCCCCAGGGGATATATGGCTACACCTTC.

V usage is TRBV27 and J usage is TRBJ2-2, with D possibly matching TRBD1 (6 bases). With 3 bases removed from V and 0 bases from J, the gap between germline ends came to 8 bases. CDR3 length: 15 residues. CDR1 is MNHEY and CDR2 is SMNVEV in the germline V gene (reference sequence). In DNA, the CDR3 is TGTGCCAGCAGTTTCGGGACAACGAACACCGGGGAGCTGTTTTTT. It specifies CASSFGTTNTGELFF.

The chain joins TRBV5-4 to TRBJ2-1; TRBD1 matches at 11 bases. The CDR3 consists of 16 residues. CDR1 is SGHNT and CDR2 is YYREEE in the germline V gene (reference sequence). J was trimmed by 9 bases and V by 1 base; bases with no gene match: 9. The CDR3 sequence: CASSLPGTGGNFEQFF. The CDR3 nucleotides are TGTGCCAGCAGCTTGCCCGGGACAGGGGGTAATTTTGAGCAGTTCTTC.

This clone was picked up one time. This chain connects TRBV11-3 to TRBJ1-1; D possibly corresponds to TRBD1 (6 bases). V was pared by 5 bases and J by 3 bases, with 13 bases between. CDR1 is SGHNT and CDR2 is YENEEA in the germline V gene. The CDR3 has 14 residues. The chain's CDR3 is CASSLRGGDTEAFF. The DNA for the CDR3 is TGTGCCAGCAGCCTGAGAGGGGGAGACACTGAAGCTTTCTTT.

This sequence joins TRBV10-3 and TRBJ2-7; 10 nucleotides agree with TRBD2. From germline, CDR1 is ENHRY and CDR2 SYGVKD. This CDR3 comprises 15 residues. The ends lost 3 bases at V and 0 bases at J; junction bases unmatched: 2. CDR3 nucleotides: TGTGCCATCAGTGATAGCGGGGGGAGCTCCTACGAGCAGTACGTC. Encoded protein: CAISDSGGSSYEQYV.